These 5 T cell receptor beta chains share one sample of origin, sequenced in a study of tumor-infiltrating lymphocytes in primary liver carcinoma. The investigators made TCR beta cDNA from about 500 ng total RNA, using a constant-region primer. Slightly modified ARM-PCR with three nested multiplex PCR rounds yielded TCR beta libraries. TRBV1-TRBV30 forward primers and a C-beta reverse primer were used in the first two PCR rounds, which each ran for 9 to 10 cycles. TCRdb passed the multiplex PCR reads through MiXCR, listing each CDR3 protein once. Here the sample spans 100,000 or so distinct CDR3 sequences, 55% to 80% being singletons. Each 20-30 mg portion of unsorted bulk tissue served as the source for co-extraction of RNA and DNA. The sequenced sample consisted of liver tumor tissue from sampling region 2. Subset here: tumor region T2, inferior pole. Receptors were obtained from a woman aged 55-69 years with primary liver carcinoma and hepatitis B virus infection.

The sample holds one count of this clonotype. The junction shows a germline mismatch at one end, possibly a read error. This chain joins TRBV12-3 or TRBV12-4 and TRBJ2-2; tentative D call: TRBD2 (6 bases). This CDR3 comprises 16 residues. CDR3: CASSPNSERLGGELLF. The CDR3 region has the DNA TGTGCCAGCAGTCCCAACAGCGAGAGACTGGGCGGGGAGCTGCTTTTT.

This clonotype was seen at least ten times. The genes are TRBV11-2 and TRBJ2-2; D might be TRBD1 or TRBD2, each matching 5 bases. This CDR3 is built from 15 residues. Trimming removed 5 bases from V and 4 bases from J, with 14 bases in between. Germline CDR1 SGHAT, CDR2 FQNNGV. The CDR3 protein is CASSHGASGTGELFF. DNA for the CDR3: TGTGCCAGCAGCCACGGGGCTAGTGGCACCGGGGAGCTGTTTTTT.

About this clonotype itself: A clone one base away is much larger, so this may be a read error. This chain connects TRBV5-1 to TRBJ2-1; D gene unclear. The length of the CDR3 is 17 residues. The V gene's germline CDR1 is SGHRS and CDR2 YFSETQ. The CDR3 reads CTSSLTPRPRPDHEQFF. The CDR3 region has the DNA TGCACCAGCAGCTTGACCCCCCGTCCCAGGCCGGATCATGAGCAGTTCTTC.

CDR3 in amino acids: CASTPLGQNSNQPQHF. The CDR3 nucleotides read TGTGCCAGCACCCCGTTGGGGCAAAATAGCAATCAGCCCCAGCATTTT. The chain uses TRBV28 and TRBJ1-5, with D perhaps matching TRBD1 (5 bases). Trimming took off 7 bases at V and 0 bases at J, with 16 bases between the two ends. Looked up from germline, CDR1 is MDHEN and CDR2 is SYDVKM. The CDR3 is 16 residues long.

The chain couples TRBV25-1 to TRBJ2-1; D gene unclear. The V gene lost 1 base and the J gene lost 9 bases, with 13 bases spanning the gap. From germline, CDR1 is MGHDK and CDR2 SYGVNS. This CDR3 is built from 14 residues. The CDR3 region has the DNA TGTGCCAGCAGTGAATCCGACCCGTTGGGTGAGCAGTTCTTC. Translating it yields CASSESDPLGEQFF.